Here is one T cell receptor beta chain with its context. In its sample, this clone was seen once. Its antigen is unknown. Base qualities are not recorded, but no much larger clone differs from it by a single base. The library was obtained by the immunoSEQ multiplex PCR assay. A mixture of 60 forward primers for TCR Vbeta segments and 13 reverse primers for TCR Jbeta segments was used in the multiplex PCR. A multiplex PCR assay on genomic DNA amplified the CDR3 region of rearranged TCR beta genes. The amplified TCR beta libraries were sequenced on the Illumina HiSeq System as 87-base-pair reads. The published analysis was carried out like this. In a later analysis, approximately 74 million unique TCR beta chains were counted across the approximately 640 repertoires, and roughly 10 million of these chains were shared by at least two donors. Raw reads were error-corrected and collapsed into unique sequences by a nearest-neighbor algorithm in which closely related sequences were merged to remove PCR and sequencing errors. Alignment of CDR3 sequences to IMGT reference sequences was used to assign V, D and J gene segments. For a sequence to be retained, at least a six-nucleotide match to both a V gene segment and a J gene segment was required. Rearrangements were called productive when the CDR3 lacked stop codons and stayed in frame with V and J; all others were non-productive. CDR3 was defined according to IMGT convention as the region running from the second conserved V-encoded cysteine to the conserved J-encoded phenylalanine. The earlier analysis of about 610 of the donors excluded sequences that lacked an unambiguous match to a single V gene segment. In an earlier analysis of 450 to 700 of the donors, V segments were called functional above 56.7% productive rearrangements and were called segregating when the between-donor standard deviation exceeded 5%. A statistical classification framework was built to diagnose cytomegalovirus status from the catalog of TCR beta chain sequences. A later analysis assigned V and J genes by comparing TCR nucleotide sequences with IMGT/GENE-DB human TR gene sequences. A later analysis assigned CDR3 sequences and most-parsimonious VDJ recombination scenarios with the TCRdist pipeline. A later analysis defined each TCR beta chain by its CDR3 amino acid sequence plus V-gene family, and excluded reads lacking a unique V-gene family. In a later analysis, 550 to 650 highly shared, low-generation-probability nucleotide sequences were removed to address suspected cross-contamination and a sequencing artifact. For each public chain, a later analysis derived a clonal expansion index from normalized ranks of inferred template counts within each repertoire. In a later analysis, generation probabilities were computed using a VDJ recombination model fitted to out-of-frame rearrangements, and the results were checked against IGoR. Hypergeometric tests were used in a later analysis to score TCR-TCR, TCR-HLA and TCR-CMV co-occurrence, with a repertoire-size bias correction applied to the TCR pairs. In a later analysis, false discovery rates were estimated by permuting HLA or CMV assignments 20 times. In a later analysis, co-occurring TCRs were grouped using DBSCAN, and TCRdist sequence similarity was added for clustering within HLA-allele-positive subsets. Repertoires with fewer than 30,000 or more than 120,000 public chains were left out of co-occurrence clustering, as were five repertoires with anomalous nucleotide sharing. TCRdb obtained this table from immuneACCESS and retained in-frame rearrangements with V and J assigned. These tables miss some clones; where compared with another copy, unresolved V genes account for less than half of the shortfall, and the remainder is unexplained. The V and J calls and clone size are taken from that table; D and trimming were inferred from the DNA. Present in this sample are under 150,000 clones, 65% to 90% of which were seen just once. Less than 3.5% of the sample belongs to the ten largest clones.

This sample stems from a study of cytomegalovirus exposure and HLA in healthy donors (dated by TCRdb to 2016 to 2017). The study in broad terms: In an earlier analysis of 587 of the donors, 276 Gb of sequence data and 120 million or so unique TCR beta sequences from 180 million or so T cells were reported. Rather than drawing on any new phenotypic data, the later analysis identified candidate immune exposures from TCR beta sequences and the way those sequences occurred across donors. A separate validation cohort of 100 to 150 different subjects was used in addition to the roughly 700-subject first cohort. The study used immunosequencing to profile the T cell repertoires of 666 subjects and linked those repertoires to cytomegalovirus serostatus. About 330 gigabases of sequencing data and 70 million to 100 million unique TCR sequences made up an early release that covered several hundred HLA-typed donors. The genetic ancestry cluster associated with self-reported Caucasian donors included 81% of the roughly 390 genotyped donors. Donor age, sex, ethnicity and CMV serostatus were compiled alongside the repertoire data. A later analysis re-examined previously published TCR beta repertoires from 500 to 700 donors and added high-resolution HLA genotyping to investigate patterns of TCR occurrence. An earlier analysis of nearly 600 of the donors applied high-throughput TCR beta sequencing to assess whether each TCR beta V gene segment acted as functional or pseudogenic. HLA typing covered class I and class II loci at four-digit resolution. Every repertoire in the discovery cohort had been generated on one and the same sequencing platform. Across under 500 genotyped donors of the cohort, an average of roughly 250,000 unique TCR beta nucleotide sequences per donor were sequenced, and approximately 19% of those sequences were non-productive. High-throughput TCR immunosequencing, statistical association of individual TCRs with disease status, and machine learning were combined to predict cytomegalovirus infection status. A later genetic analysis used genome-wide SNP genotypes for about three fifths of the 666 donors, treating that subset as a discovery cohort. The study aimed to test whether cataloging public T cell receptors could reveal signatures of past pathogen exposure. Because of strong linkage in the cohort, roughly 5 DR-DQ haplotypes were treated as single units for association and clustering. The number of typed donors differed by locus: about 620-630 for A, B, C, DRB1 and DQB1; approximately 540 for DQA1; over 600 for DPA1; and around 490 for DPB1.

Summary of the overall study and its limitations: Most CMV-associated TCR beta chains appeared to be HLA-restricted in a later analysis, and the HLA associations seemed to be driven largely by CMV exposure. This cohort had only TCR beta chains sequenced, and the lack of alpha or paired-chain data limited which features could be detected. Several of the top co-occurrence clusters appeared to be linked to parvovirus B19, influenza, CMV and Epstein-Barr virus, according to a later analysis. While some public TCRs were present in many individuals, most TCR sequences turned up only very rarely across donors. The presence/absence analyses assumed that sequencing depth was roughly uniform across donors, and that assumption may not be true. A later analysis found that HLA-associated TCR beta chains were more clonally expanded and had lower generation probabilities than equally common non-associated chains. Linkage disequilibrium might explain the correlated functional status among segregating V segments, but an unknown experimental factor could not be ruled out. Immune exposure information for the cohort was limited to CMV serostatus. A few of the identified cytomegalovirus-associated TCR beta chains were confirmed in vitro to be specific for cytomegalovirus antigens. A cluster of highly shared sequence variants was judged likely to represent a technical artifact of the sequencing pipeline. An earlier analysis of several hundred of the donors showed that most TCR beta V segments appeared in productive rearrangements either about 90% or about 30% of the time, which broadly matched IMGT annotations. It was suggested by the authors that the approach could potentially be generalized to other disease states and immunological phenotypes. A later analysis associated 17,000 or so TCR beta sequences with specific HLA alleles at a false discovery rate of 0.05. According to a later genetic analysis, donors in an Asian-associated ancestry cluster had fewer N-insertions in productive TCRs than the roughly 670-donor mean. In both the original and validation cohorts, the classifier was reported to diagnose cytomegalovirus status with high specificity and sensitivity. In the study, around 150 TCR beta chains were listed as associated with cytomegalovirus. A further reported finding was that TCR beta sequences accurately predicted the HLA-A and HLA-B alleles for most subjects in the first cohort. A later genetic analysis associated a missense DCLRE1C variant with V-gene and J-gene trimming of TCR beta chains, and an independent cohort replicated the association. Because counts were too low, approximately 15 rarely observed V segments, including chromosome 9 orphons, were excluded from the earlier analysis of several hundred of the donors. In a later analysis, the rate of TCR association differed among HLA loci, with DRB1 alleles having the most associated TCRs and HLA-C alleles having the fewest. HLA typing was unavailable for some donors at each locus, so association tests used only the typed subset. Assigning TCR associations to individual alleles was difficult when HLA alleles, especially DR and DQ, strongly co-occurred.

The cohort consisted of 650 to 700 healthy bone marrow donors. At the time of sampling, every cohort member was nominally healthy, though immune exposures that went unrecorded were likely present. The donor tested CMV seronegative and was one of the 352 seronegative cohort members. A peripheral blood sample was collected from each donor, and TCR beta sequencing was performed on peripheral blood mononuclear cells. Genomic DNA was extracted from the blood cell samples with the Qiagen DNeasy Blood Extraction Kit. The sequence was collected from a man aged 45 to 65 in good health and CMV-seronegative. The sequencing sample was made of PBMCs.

The nucleotide sequence reads TGTGCCAGCAGAGGACAGGGCTCCTACGAGCAGTACTTC. Translated, this is CASRGQGSYEQYF. The chain is made from TRBV27 and TRBJ2-7; 8 of the junction bases match TRBD1. The germline V end is reduced by 6 bases and the J end by 0 bases; junction bases left unmatched: 1. Including cysteine and phenylalanine, the CDR3 has 13 amino acids. Solely the CDR3 DNA is kept, with 39 bases framed from the first base. CDR1 and CDR2 are read off the germline V gene (reference sequence) as MNHEY and SMNVEV.